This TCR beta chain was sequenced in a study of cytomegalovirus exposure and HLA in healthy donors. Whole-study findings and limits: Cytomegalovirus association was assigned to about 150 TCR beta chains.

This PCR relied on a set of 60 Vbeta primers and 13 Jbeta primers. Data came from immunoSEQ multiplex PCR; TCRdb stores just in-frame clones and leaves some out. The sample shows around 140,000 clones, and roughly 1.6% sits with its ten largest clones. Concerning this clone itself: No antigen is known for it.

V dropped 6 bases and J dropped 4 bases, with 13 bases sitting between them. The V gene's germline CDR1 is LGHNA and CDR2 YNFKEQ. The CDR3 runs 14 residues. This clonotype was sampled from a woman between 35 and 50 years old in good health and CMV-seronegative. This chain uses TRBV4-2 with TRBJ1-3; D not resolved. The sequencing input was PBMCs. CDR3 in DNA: TGTGCCAGCAGGCTTTGGAGTTCCGGAAACACCATATATTTT. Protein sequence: CASRLWSSGNTIYF.